The clone carrying this T cell receptor (beta chain) counts as medium-sized. The antigen is undetermined. Trimming removed 3 bases at V and 2 bases at J, with 11 bases between. CDR3 length: 14 residues. In germline, CDR1 is LNHDA, CDR2 SQIVND (reference sequence). The data were taken from a study of T cell repertoires in aging, cancer and after chemotherapy. Study-wide context: Paired samples before and after chemotherapy came from glioblastoma patients receiving temozolomide-based therapy.

A mixed TRB-A/B primer pool amplified rearranged TRB by multiplex touch-down PCR. TCRdb re-derived calls from the multiplex PCR reads in MiXCR, one entry per CDR3 protein. The data show around 1,500 distinct CDR3 sequences, 20% to 30% seen once. Findings of the study overall: Age-matched healthy donors had significantly more diverse, less clonal blood TCR repertoires than untreated cancer patients. No conclusions about immunological memory after chemotherapy can be drawn from the repertoire data.

The template was genomic DNA from peripheral blood, not RNA. Sequencing used blood. The source is a human donor with a solid tumor. This chain links TRBV19 with TRBJ2-7, with D possibly being TRBD2 (6 bases). The CDR3 bases are TGTGCCAGTAGTATGTGGGGGGAGACCTACGAGCAGTACTTC. Translated, it gives CASSMWGETYEQYF.